This T cell receptor beta chain was profiled in a study of T cell repertoires in cytomegalovirus infection. Overall study context: It can be stated that public TCR beta signatures indicated CMV infection as well as a matching HLA type. Study outcomes and limitations: The study identified carriers of CMV plus the relevant HLA from cumulative public TCR beta family frequency. It was HLA-C-restricted CMV-specific TCR beta clonotypes that dominated the response ex vivo.

This clonotype was observed many times. Its antigen is unidentified. From the reads, TCRdb called clonotypes with MiXCR, one entry per CDR3 protein. The table shows about 230,000 distinct CDR3 sequences, with roughly 22% occurring only once. Per germline, CDR1 SEHNR and CDR2 FQNEAQ (reference sequence). V shed 5 bases, J shed 2 bases, and the junction held 3 bases outside the gene matches. The CDR3 consists of 13 residues. Sequenced input: CD8+ T cells from PBMCs. The TCR originated in a human donor in good health (CMV status not recorded). Some clones in this sample may be carry-over from other donors' samples. The rearrangement uses TRBV7-9 and TRBJ2-7; 7 bases match TRBD2. CDR3 protein: CASSRDYTYEQYF. In nucleotides, the CDR3 is TGTGCCAGCAGCCGGGACTATACCTACGAGCAGTACTTC.